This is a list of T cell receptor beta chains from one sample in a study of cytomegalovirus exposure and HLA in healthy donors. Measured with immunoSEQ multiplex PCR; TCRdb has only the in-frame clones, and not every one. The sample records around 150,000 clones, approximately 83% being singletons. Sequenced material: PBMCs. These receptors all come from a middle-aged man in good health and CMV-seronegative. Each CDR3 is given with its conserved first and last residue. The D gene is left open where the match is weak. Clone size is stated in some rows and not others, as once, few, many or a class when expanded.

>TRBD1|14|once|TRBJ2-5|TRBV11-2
TGTGCCAGCACCCGAGACAGGGGGCAGGAGACCCAGTACTTC
CASTRDRGQETQYF
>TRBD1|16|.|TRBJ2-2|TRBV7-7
TGTGCCAGCAGCACCGGACAGGACCGTTTCACCGGGGAGCTGTTTTTT
CASSTGQDRFTGELFF
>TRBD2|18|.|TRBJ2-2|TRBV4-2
TGTGCCAGCAGCCAAGAGGCCCCGAGAGCGGGAGATACCGGGGAGCTGTTTTTT
CASSQEAPRAGDTGELFF
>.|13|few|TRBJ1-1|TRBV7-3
TGTGCCAGCAGCTCGTCTCGGGACACTGAAGCTTTCTTT
CASSSSRDTEAFF
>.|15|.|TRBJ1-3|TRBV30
TGTGCCTGGAGTGTTGGCACAAGCTCTGGAAACACCATATATTTT
CAWSVGTSSGNTIYF
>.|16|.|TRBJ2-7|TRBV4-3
TGCGCCAGCAGCCAAGCCAGAGGGCGGGCACCCTCGAATGCGTACTTC
CASSQARGRAPSNAYF
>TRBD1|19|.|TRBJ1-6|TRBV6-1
TGTGCCAGCAGTGGATCCCGGGACAGGGGGAGCTCCTATAATTCACCCCTCCACTTT
CASSGSRDRGSSYNSPLHF
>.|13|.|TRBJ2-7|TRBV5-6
TGTGCCAGCAGCCTCCCCCCTCCGTACGAGCAGTACTTC
CASSLPPPYEQYF
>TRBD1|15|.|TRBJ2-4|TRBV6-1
TGTGCCAGCGGAGGACAGGGGGCGGCCAAAAACATTCAGTACTTC
CASGGQGAAKNIQYF
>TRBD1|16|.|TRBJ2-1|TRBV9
TGTGCCAGCAGCGTAGCCTGGGACAGGGGTTTGGATGAGCAGTTCTTC
CASSVAWDRGLDEQFF
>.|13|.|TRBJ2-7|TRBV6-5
TGTGCCAGCAGTTACGGAGGAGGTAGCGAGCAGTACTTC
CASSYGGGSEQYF
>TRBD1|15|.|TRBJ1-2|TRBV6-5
TGTGCCAGCATGGAAAGGGGGCGGCCCTTTTATGGCTACACCTTC
CASMERGRPFYGYTF
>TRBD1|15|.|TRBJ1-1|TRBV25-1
TGTGCCAGCAGTGAATGGGACAGCTTGAACACTGAAGCTTTCTTT
CASSEWDSLNTEAFF
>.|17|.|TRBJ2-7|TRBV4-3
TGCGCCAGCAGCCAAGATGTCGGCGGAGGCAACTCCTACGAGCAGTACTTC
CASSQDVGGGNSYEQYF
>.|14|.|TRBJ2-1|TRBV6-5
TGTGCCAGCAGTTACTCCGGTTCCTACAATGAGCAGTTCTTC
CASSYSGSYNEQFF
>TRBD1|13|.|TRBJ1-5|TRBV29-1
TGCAGCGTCCTCATCCGGACAGGGGAGCCCCAGCATTTT
CSVLIRTGEPQHF
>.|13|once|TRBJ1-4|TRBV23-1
TGCGCCAGCAGATCCGAAACTGGTGAAAAACTGTTTTTT
CASRSETGEKLFF
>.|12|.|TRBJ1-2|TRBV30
TGTGCCTGGAGCATTACTCACTATGGCTACACCTTC
CAWSITHYGYTF
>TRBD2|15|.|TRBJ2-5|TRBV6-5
TGTGCCAGCAGGGTAACTAGCGGGAGGGGAGAGACCCAGTACTTC
CASRVTSGRGETQYF
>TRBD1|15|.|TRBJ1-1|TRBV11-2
TGTGCCAGCAGCTTAGATCAGGGGGTGAGCACTGAAGCTTTCTTT
CASSLDQGVSTEAFF
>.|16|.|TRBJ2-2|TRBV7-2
TGTGCCAGCAGCCAGAAGCGGCGAACGAACACCGGGGAGCTGTTTTTT
CASSQKRRTNTGELFF
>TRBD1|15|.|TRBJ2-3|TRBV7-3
TGTGCCAGCAGCTCAGGGACAGGGAGCACAGATACGCAGTATTTT
CASSSGTGSTDTQYF
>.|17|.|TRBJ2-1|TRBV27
TGTGCCAGCAGTTTATCTGGGGGCTACCTGGGGTACAATGAGCAGTTCTTC
CASSLSGGYLGYNEQFF